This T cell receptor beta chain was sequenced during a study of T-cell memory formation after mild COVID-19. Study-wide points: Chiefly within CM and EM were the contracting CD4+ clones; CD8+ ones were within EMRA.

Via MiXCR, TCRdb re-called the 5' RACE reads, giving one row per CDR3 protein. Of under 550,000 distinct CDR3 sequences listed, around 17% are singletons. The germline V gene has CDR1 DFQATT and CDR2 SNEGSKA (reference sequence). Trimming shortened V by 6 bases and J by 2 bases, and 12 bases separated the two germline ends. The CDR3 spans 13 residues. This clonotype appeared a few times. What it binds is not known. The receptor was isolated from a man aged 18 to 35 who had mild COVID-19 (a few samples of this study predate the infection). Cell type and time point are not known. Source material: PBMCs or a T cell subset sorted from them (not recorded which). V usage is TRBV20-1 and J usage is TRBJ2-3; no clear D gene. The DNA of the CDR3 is TGCAGTGCCCCGATCAGCGCCACAGATACGCAGTATTTT. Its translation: CSAPISATDTQYF.